Below are 10 T cell receptor beta chains sequenced from a single sample in a study of neurological immune-mediated disorders. TCRdb re-called the 5' RACE reads through MiXCR, storing one row per CDR3 protein. The sample lists 72,000 or so distinct CDR3 sequences, roughly 15% seen once, with approximately 15% in the top ten. The sequencing input was PBMCs. The receptors here all came from a woman aged 40 to 50 in good health.

V usage is TRBV7-3 and J usage is TRBJ1-5; D unresolved. There are 13 residues in the CDR3. The germline V gene has CDR1 SGHTA and CDR2 FQGTGA. Between the trimmed V and J ends, which lost 0 bases and 2 bases, there was a span of 2 bases. CDR3: CASSLTGNQPQHF. DNA for the CDR3: TGTGCCAGCAGCTTAACGGGCAATCAGCCCCAGCATTTT.

In this sample, this clonotype turned up many times. The CDR3 protein is CASSPTSGGYGELFF. The CDR3 region has the DNA TGTGCCAGCAGCCCCACTAGCGGGGGGTACGGGGAGCTGTTTTTT. J is TRBJ2-2 and V is TRBV7-7, with 12 bases matching TRBD2. CDR3 length: 15 residues. Germline CDR1 reads SSHAT; CDR2 reads FNYEAQ (reference sequence). V lost 5 bases and J lost 7; bases outside the gene matches: 5. Variable domain in full (rest from reference TRBV7-7 and TRBJ2-2): GAGVSQSPRYKVTKRGQDVTLRCDPISSHATLYWYQQALGQGPEFLTYFNYEAQPDKSGLPSDRFSAERPEGSISTLTIQRTEQRDSAMYRCASSPTSGGYGELFFGEGSRLTVL.

This clonotype was seen at least ten times. CDR3 in amino acids: CASQFSGLPNTGELFF. Written as DNA, the CDR3 is TGTGCCAGTCAATTCTCGGGACTCCCGAACACCGGGGAGCTGTTTTTT. The chain uses TRBV27 and TRBJ2-2; D might be TRBD2 (6 bases). Germline CDR1 and CDR2: MNHEY and SMNVEV (reference sequence). This CDR3 has 16 residues. V dropped 9 bases and J dropped 0 bases, with 17 bases sitting between them.

This clonotype was detected many times. The chain couples TRBV9 to TRBJ1-2; D gene unclear. Looked up from germline, CDR1 is SGDLS and CDR2 is YYNGEE. The CDR3 length is 14 residues. Trimming cost V 0 bases and J 1 base, with 7 bases left between them. CDR3 coding DNA: TGTGCCAGCAGCGTAGATGGAAGTAACTATGGCTACACCTTC. Its protein product is CASSVDGSNYGYTF.

The rearrangement uses TRBV27 and TRBJ2-7, with D unresolved. The CDR3 has 17 amino acids. CDR1 and CDR2 (germline): MNHEY, SMNVEV (reference sequence). V gave up 7 bases and J gave up 0 bases, with 22 bases separating them. The CDR3 sequence is CASTLHPRPLGSYEQYF. In DNA form, the CDR3 reads TGTGCCAGCACTTTGCACCCTCGCCCCTTGGGCTCCTACGAGCAGTACTTC.

This clonotype was seen at least ten times. V gene TRBV4-1 combines with J gene TRBJ2-1, with TRBD2 identical over 8 bases. The CDR3 is 15 amino acids. Germline trimming cut 2 bases from V and 0 bases from J; bases unmatched to any gene: 0. The germline gives CDR1 MGHRA, CDR2 YSYEKL. This CDR3 reads CASSQSGGSYNEQFF. CDR3 nucleotide sequence: TGCGCCAGCAGCCAAAGCGGGGGCTCCTACAATGAGCAGTTCTTC.

This clonotype has a count of ten or more. The chain recombines TRBV4-3 with TRBJ2-7; tentatively, D is TRBD2 (7 bases). The germline V gene encodes CDR1 LGHNA and CDR2 YSLEER. V lost 2 bases, J lost 0 bases, and 17 bases lay in between. The CDR3 length is 17 residues. The CDR3 here is CASSQKRGGSSSYEQYV. The CDR3 region has the DNA TGCGCCAGCAGCCAAAAGAGGGGGGGGTCGAGCTCCTACGAGCAGTACGTC.

This clonotype appeared many times. This chain links TRBV5-1 with TRBJ1-1, with D uncertain. Germline assignment: CDR1 SGHRS and CDR2 YFSETQ. There are 11 residues in the CDR3. Trimming left V 5 bases short and J 1 base short, with 3 bases between. The CDR3 reads CASRENTEAFF. In nucleotides, the CDR3 is TGCGCCAGCAGGGAGAACACTGAAGCTTTCTTT.

This clonotype was recorded at least ten times. The J gene is TRBJ2-7, the V gene TRBV20-1, with TRBD1 matching 7 bases. The germline CDR1 and CDR2 sequences are DFQATT and SNEGSKA (reference sequence). The CDR3 spans 15 residues. J was trimmed by 0 bases and V by 6 bases; bases with no gene match: 11. The CDR3, as DNA: TGCAGTGCCACAAATACAGGGGCTAGCTCCTACGAGCAGTACGTC. It codes for CSATNTGASSYEQYV.

This chain uses TRBV4-1 with TRBJ1-5; D gene ambiguous. This CDR3 spans 14 amino acids. The germline CDR1 and CDR2 sequences are MGHRA and YSYEKL. V shed 0 bases and J shed 5 bases, with 8 bases lying between them. The CDR3 DNA follows: TGCGCCAGCAGCCAAGAGGGCGGGTATCAGCCCCAGCATTTT. Translating it yields CASSQEGGYQPQHF.